The 8 T cell receptor beta chains reported below all come from one sample, sequenced in a study of control samples from healthy donors and cancer patients (dated by TCRdb to about 2020). The library was built by means of the immunoSEQ multiplex PCR assay. TCRdb provides this immuneACCESS table in a form limited to in-frame rearrangements. Some clones are lacking; in checked studies, under half of them reflect an unresolved V gene, and why the rest are absent is not known. This sample comprises about 42,000 clones, around 78% of them detected only once. About 50% of the sample is held by the ten biggest clonotypes. Sample: blood. These TCRs come from a man in his sixties in good health.

Written as DNA, the CDR3 is TGTGCCAGTACCCCGACGGGGGTGTTCACTGGAAACACCATATATTTT. It yields the protein CASTPTGVFTGNTIYF. The J gene is TRBJ1-3, the V gene TRBV19; tentatively, D is TRBD1 (5 bases). Germline-derived CDR1 and CDR2 are LNHDA and SQIVND (reference sequence). V lost 7 bases to trimming and J lost 2 bases, with 18 bases between them. The CDR3 consists of 16 residues.

This chain links TRBV7-8 with TRBJ1-4; D remains unclear. The CDR3 runs to 12 residues. Trimming pared 1 base from V and 8 bases from J, leaving 5 bases between. In germline, CDR1 is SGHVS, CDR2 FQNEAQ. Here the CDR3 DNA reads TGTGCCAGCAGCTTAGACCTCGAAAAACTGTTTTTT. Translation: CASSLDLEKLFF.

This chain links TRBV19 with TRBJ1-4; 7 nucleotides agree with TRBD1. This CDR3 spans 15 amino acids. With 11 bases clipped from V and 8 bases from J, the junction kept 17 bases outside the gene matches. Germline assignment: CDR1 LNHDA and CDR2 SQIVND (reference sequence). The chain's CDR3 is CAAAPGGQLVEKLFF. The CDR3 DNA reads as TGTGCCGCCGCCCCGGGGGGACAGTTAGTCGAAAAACTGTTTTTT. Together with reference TRBV19 and TRBJ1-4, the CDR3 gives the full variable domain: DGGITQSPKYLFRKEGQNVTLSCEQNLNHDAMYWYRQDPGQGLRLIYYSQIVNDFQKGDIAEGYSVSREKKESFPLTVTSAQKNPTAFYLCAAAPGGQLVEKLFFGSGTQLSVL.

The chain uses TRBV9 and TRBJ1-2; 8 bases map to TRBD1. The CDR3 is 13 amino acids. V was clipped by 3 bases and J by 7 bases; unmatched bases: 5. Germline V gene data show CDR1 as SGDLS and CDR2 as YYNGEE. CDR3 in amino acids: CASSAQGAGGYTF. The CDR3 nucleotides are TGTGCCAGCAGCGCCCAGGGGGCGGGTGGCTACACCTTC.

This chain connects TRBV7-9 to TRBJ1-2; a possible D gene is TRBD1 (6 bases). The germline CDR1 and CDR2 sequences are SEHNR and FQNEAQ (reference sequence). The CDR3 contains 15 residues. V lost 5 bases and J 4 bases, leaving 17 bases between the germline ends. CDR3 loop: CASSLTSSTGYGYTF. The CDR3 DNA follows: TGTGCCAGCAGCCTAACATCCTCGACAGGCTATGGCTACACCTTC.

V usage is TRBV2 and J usage is TRBJ2-3, with 7 nucleotides matching TRBD1. The CDR3 runs 15 residues. V trimming: 4 bases; J trimming: 2 bases; junction bases outside the gene matches: 6. Germline CDR1 SNHLY, CDR2 FYNNEI. The CDR3: CASSAFRGSTDTQYF. CDR3 DNA: TGTGCCAGCAGTGCCTTCAGGGGGTCCACAGATACGCAGTATTTT.

The V and J genes are TRBV4-3 and TRBJ2-5, with a tentative D call TRBD2 (6 bases). The V end was cut by 0 bases, the J end by 7 bases, with 21 bases between. Germline V lookup: CDR1 LGHNA, CDR2 YSLEER. This CDR3 has 17 residues. CDR3 nucleotide sequence: TGCGCCAGCAGCCAAGATAGGGGAGGCGGGTTCGCGGGGACCCAGTACTTC. Encoded protein: CASSQDRGGGFAGTQYF.

V usage is TRBV27 and J usage is TRBJ2-7; D is possibly TRBD1 (8 bases). Germline values: CDR1 MNHEY, CDR2 SMNVEV (reference sequence). The V end lost 8 bases, the J end lost 1 base, and 18 bases lay between the germline ends. The length of the CDR3 is 15 residues. This CDR3 is CASSARGRGSYEQYF. CDR3 DNA: TGTGCCAGCTCCGCCAGGGGGCGGGGGTCCTACGAGCAGTACTTC.